These 9 T cell receptor beta chains originate from one sample sequenced in a study of T cells after posttransplantation cyclophosphamide. The naive gate required viable CD3+CD4+ or CD3+CD8+ cells with CCR7+CD45RA+CD45RO-CD95-CD27+CD28+ phenotype. Only in-frame clones appear in the TCRdb table, and some are missing; sequencing was by immunoSEQ multiplex PCR. The sample yields about 16,000 clones, 94% seen once. The sample was naive CD4+ T cells sorted from blood. The receptors shown here come from a woman in her forties or fifties in good health and a related stem cell transplant donor.

The chain employs TRBV6-6 and TRBJ1-5; no clear D gene. The CDR3 is 15 residues long. The V gene's germline CDR1 is MNHNY and CDR2 SVGAGI (reference sequence). V was shortened by 0 bases and J by 7 bases, with 13 bases between the two germline ends. As DNA, the CDR3 is TGTGCCAGCAGTTACTCAGGGTCCTCGGGACAGCCCCAGCATTTT. Translation gives CASSYSGSSGQPQHF.

CDR3 nucleotides: TGTGCCAGCAGCTTGGACGGCCCGACAGGGGATGCCGTTAAACAGTTCTTC. Protein sequence: CASSLDGPTGDAVKQFF. The V and J genes are TRBV5-4 and TRBJ2-1; TRBD1 matches 8 bases. This CDR3 spans 17 amino acids. The trim removed 0 bases at V and 13 bases at J, leaving 18 bases unmatched. Germline V gene sequence: CDR1 SGHNT, CDR2 YYREEE (reference sequence).

This clone was found once. This chain uses TRBV27 with TRBJ1-2, with 10 bases fitting TRBD1. V gave up 5 bases and J gave up 7 bases; unmatched junction bases: 10. CDR3 length: 15 residues. Germline V CDR1 and CDR2: MNHEY, SMNVEV (reference sequence). CDR3 sequence reads: CASSASGTGDFGYTF. The CDR3 DNA reads as TGTGCCAGCAGTGCCTCCGGGACAGGGGATTTTGGCTACACCTTC.

The chain carries TRBV30 and TRBJ1-2, with TRBD1 matching over 7 bases. Germline assignment: CDR1 GTSNPN and CDR2 SVGIG (reference sequence). The CDR3 spans 14 residues. Trimming removed 2 bases from V and 4 bases from J; junction bases left unmatched: 7. The chain's CDR3 is CAWSPPGQFYGYTF. CDR3 DNA: TGTGCCTGGAGTCCCCCGGGACAGTTCTATGGCTACACCTTC.

This chain links TRBV11-2 with TRBJ1-4; 12 bases are a match to TRBD1. The CDR3 spans 15 residues. CDR1 is SGHAT and CDR2 is FQNNGV in the germline V gene. J lost 9 bases, V lost 3 bases, and 5 bases had no gene match. The CDR3 loop is CASSLIRDRGQKLFF. The CDR3 DNA reads TGTGCCAGCAGCTTGATCCGGGACAGGGGGCAAAAACTGTTTTTT.

J is TRBJ2-2 and V is TRBV12-5; 8 positions agree with TRBD2. This CDR3 spans 15 amino acids. Trimming at V came to 5 bases and at J to 5 bases, leaving 7 bases not matched to a gene. The germline gives CDR1 LGHNT, CDR2 FRNRAP. CDR3 sequence: CASGHGPGGTGELFF. The CDR3 nucleotides read TGTGCTAGTGGTCACGGACCGGGGGGGACCGGGGAGCTGTTTTTT.

This clone has a single count. J is TRBJ2-1 and V is TRBV9; 8 nucleotides agree with TRBD2. The CDR3 sequence is 16 residues long. J gave up 6 bases and V 0 bases, and 8 bases lay outside the gene matches. Germline V gene data show CDR1 as SGDLS and CDR2 as YYNGEE. CDR3 DNA sequence: TGTGCCAGCAGCGTAGTGGCTAGCGGGCGCGTCAATGAGCAGTTCTTC. Protein: CASSVVASGRVNEQFF.

The chain combines TRBV15 with TRBJ1-2, with TRBD1 matching over 9 bases. Looked up from germline, CDR1 is LNHNV and CDR2 is YYDKDF (reference sequence). V lost 0 bases and J lost 5; bases outside the gene matches: 4. CDR3 length equals 15 residues. This CDR3 is CATSRDHDRGYGYTF. In DNA, the CDR3 is TGTGCCACCAGCAGAGACCACGACAGGGGGTATGGCTACACCTTC.

V is TRBV19 and J is TRBJ2-5, with 10 bases identical to TRBD2. Germline V CDR1 and CDR2: LNHDA, SQIVND (reference sequence). J gave up 3 bases and V 5 bases, and 12 bases lay outside the gene matches. The CDR3 is 17 residues long. The CDR3 sequence: CASSRPSGRLVKETQYF. The CDR3 DNA reads TGTGCCAGTAGTCGTCCTAGCGGGAGATTGGTAAAAGAGACCCAGTACTTC.